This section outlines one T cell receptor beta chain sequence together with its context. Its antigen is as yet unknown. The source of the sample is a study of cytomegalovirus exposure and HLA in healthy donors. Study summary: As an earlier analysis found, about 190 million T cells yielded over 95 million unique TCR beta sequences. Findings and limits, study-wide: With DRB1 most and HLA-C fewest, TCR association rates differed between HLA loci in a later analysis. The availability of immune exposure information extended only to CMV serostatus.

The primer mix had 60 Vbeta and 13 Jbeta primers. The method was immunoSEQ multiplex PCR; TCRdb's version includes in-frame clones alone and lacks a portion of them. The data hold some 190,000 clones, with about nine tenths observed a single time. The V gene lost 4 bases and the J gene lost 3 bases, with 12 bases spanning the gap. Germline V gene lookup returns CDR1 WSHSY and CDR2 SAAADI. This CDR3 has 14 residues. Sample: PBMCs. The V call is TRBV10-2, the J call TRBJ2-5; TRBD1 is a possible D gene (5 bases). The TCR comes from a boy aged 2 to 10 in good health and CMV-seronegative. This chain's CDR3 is CASSVGGHEETQYF. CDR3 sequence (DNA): TGCGCCAGCAGTGTAGGCGGACACGAAGAGACCCAGTACTTC.